These 30 T cell receptor beta chains came from one sample sequenced in a study of T cells after yellow fever vaccination (dated by TCRdb to between 2018 and 2021). Library method: 5' RACE. TCRdb names Illumina HiSeq 2500 as the instrument used. TCRdb took the public reads, trimmed them with fastp at Q25, ran MiXCR for clone calling and kept in-frame beta chains. Rows with a matching CDR3 protein are joined into one entry that keeps the most common DNA and genes. This sample holds 40,000 to 50,000 distinct CDR3 sequences; about 7% were observed only once. The top ten clones comprise approximately 15% of the sample. In light of the paper, this sample's treatment or condition label describes: live attenuated yellow fever vaccine strain. The starting material was CD8+ T cells not binding an NS4B(214-222) dextramer, sorted from PBMCs, obtained 45 days after the yellow fever booster vaccination. Reading the label with the study, this specimen's cell subset or site is: NS4B epitope dextramer-negative CD8 T cells. Every receptor here comes from a man younger than 40 who received the YFV17D yellow fever vaccine.

This clonotype was observed at least ten times. The V gene is TRBV7-6, the J gene TRBJ2-1; TRBD2 aligns across 13 bases. CDR1 and CDR2 (germline): SGHVS, FNYEAQ. The CDR3 is made up of 16 amino acids. V lost 5 bases to trimming and J lost 6 bases; unmatched junction nucleotides: 7. The CDR3 sequence: CASSNPRLAGGNEQFF. CDR3 DNA: TGTGCCAGCAGCAATCCCCGACTAGCGGGAGGCAATGAGCAGTTCTTC.

The chain combines TRBV6-2 or TRBV6-3 with TRBJ2-5; D unclear. Germline V gives CDR1 MNHEY, CDR2 SVGEGT. The V gene lost 4 bases and the J gene lost 8 bases, with 11 bases spanning the gap. The CDR3 runs 12 residues. CDR3 coding DNA: TGTGCCAGCAGTTGGACGGACGTAACCCAGTACTTC. Its translation is CASSWTDVTQYF.

As concerns this clonotype: The germline gene is not matched at one end of the junction; a read error may be the cause. The CDR3 coding sequence is TGCACCGTTGGAGAGCCGGGACAGGTCAACACCGGGGAGCTGATTTTT. Encoded protein: CTVGEPGQVNTGELIF. The genes are TRBV29-1 and TRBJ2-2; 8 bases are a match to TRBD1. The CDR3 has 16 amino acids. Germline V gene data show CDR1 as SQVTM and CDR2 as ANQGSEA.

This clonotype came up many times. The chain combines TRBV28 with TRBJ1-6, with TRBD1 matching over 7 bases. The germline gives CDR1 MDHEN, CDR2 SYDVKM. This CDR3 has 14 amino acids. Trimming took 8 bases from V and 7 from J; bases not matched to a gene: 8. CDR3 sequence (DNA): TGTGCCAGCGAACACGGACAGGAGAATTCACCCCTCCACTTT. Protein product: CASEHGQENSPLHF.

This clonotype was recorded many times. The CDR3: CATTGPRVPHEQYF. In DNA, the CDR3 is TGTGCTACTACTGGACCTCGAGTACCCCACGAGCAGTACTTC. V is TRBV12-5 and J is TRBJ2-7; D ambiguous. The CDR3 extends over 14 amino acids. Germline CDR1 reads LGHNT; CDR2 reads FRNRAP. Trimming removed 10 bases at V and 5 bases at J, with 21 bases between.

There are many counts of this clonotype. The chain recombines TRBV25-1 with TRBJ2-7; D is ambiguous. V dropped 1 base and J dropped 5 bases, with 3 bases sitting between them. The CDR3 runs to 11 residues. CDR1 is MGHDK, CDR2 SYGVNS, per germline. CDR3 nucleotides: TGTGCCAGCAGTGAATCAAACGAGCAGTACTTC. Translation: CASSESNEQYF.

This clonotype was counted ten times or more. The rearrangement links TRBV6-5 to TRBJ2-2, with 10 bases fitting TRBD2. Germline values: CDR1 MNHEY, CDR2 SVGAGI. V lost 4 bases and J lost 4; bases outside the gene matches: 3. CDR3 length: 15 amino acids. CDR3 in DNA: TGTGCCAGCAGTTTGCCTAGCGGGAGCACCGGGGAGCTGTTTTTT. Translation: CASSLPSGSTGELFF.

This clonotype appeared many times. The rearrangement joins TRBV12-5 to TRBJ1-5; no definite D call. Germline CDR1 LGHNT, CDR2 FRNRAP. V was cut by 0 bases and J by 3 bases, with 27 bases left in between. This CDR3 has 21 amino acids. This chain's CDR3 is CASGLVPGLARPPYTNQPQHF. In DNA form, the CDR3 reads TGTGCTAGTGGTTTGGTACCTGGTTTGGCCAGACCCCCTTATACCAATCAGCCCCAGCATTTT.

This clonotype was found many times. This chain joins TRBV6-5 and TRBJ2-7; D call uncertain. Germline lookup yields CDR1 MNHEY and CDR2 SVGAGI. The CDR3 totals 13 residues. V was trimmed by 3 bases and J by 3 bases, leaving 9 bases between them. The CDR3 protein is CASSYGRDYEQYF. In DNA form, the CDR3 reads TGTGCCAGCAGTTATGGAAGGGACTACGAGCAGTACTTC.

As to this clonotype: A read error is possible here, since a much larger clone lies one base away. This chain connects TRBV9 to TRBJ2-7; 8 bases line up with TRBD1. This CDR3 is 13 amino acids long. Germline values: CDR1 SGDLS, CDR2 YYNGEE. Trimming at V came to 7 bases and at J to 5 bases, leaving 8 bases not matched to a gene. The CDR3 DNA follows: TGTGCCAGCCGCACACGGACAGGGAACGAGCAGTACTTC. Its protein is CASRTRTGNEQYF.

In this sample, this clonotype turned up a few times. The chain employs TRBV20-1 and TRBJ2-2; D may be TRBD1 (5 bases). This CDR3 spans 13 amino acids. V was clipped by 6 bases and J by 1 base, with 9 bases between them. From germline, CDR1 is DFQATT and CDR2 SNEGSKA (reference sequence). Here the CDR3 DNA reads TGCAGTGCAGAGCAGGGGAACACCGGGGAGCTGTTTTTT. Its translation is CSAEQGNTGELFF.

This clonotype was observed at least ten times. J is TRBJ2-5 and V is TRBV7-2; perhaps TRBD1 as D (5 bases). The CDR3 runs 16 residues. Germline V lookup: CDR1 SGHTA, CDR2 FQGNSA. Trimming stripped 1 base from V and 1 base from J, with 13 bases between. This CDR3 reads CASSLEVGHPQETQYF. The CDR3 DNA reads as TGTGCCAGCAGCTTAGAAGTCGGACACCCCCAAGAGACCCAGTACTTC.

As for this clonotype: A much bigger clone sits one base away, suggesting this may be a read error. The chain carries TRBV6-5 and TRBJ2-1, with D perhaps TRBD2 (5 bases). With 2 bases removed from V and 9 bases from J, the gap between germline ends came to 17 bases. Germline V CDR1 and CDR2: MNHEY, SVGAGI. The CDR3 is made up of 15 amino acids. The CDR3 here is CASSYPSSRRVEQFF. CDR3 nucleotide sequence: TGTGCCAGCAGTTACCCTTCTAGCAGGAGAGTTGAGCAGTTCTTC.

This chain joins TRBV7-9 and TRBJ2-5; 9 bases are shared with TRBD2. Germline V gene sequence: CDR1 SEHNR, CDR2 FQNEAQ (reference sequence). The CDR3 runs 15 residues. J lost 2 bases, V lost 7 bases, and 8 bases had no gene match. The CDR3 region has the DNA TGTGCCAGCATGCCTAGCGGGACCCTTCAAGAGACCCAGTACTTC. Amino acids: CASMPSGTLQETQYF. The complete variable domain, with remaining parts taken from reference TRBV7-9 and TRBJ2-5, reads DTGVSQNPRHKITKRGQNVTFRCDPISEHNRLYWYRQTLGQGPEFLTYFQNEAQLEKSRLLSDRFSAERPKGSFSTLEIQRTEQGDSAMYLCASMPSGTLQETQYFGPGTRLLVL.

This clonotype was observed a few times. The chain uses TRBV9 and TRBJ1-1; TRBD1 is a possible D gene (5 bases). V was shortened by 3 bases and J by 4 bases, with 16 bases between the two germline ends. CDR1 is SGDLS and CDR2 is YYNGEE in the germline V gene. This CDR3 is built from 15 residues. CDR3 amino acids: CASSGEHQGSTEAFF. CDR3 nucleotides: TGTGCCAGCAGCGGAGAACATCAGGGAAGCACTGAAGCTTTCTTT.

This clonotype was found many times. This rearrangement joins TRBV29-1 to TRBJ2-1, with TRBD2 matching 8 bases. CDR1 is SQVTM and CDR2 is ANQGSEA in the germline V gene. There are 17 residues in the CDR3. The trim removed 7 bases at V and 9 bases at J, leaving 23 bases unmatched. The CDR3 DNA reads as TGCAGCGCACACCTAGTGGGTAGCGGGGTCCTCGAGGGTGAGCAGTTCTTC. Its translation: CSAHLVGSGVLEGEQFF.

This clonotype was seen repeatedly, ten times or more. The chain has TRBV7-6 and TRBJ1-1; D not resolved. Trimming took off 1 base at V and 6 bases at J, with 12 bases between the two ends. The length of the CDR3 is 14 residues. Per the germline V gene, CDR1 is SGHVS and CDR2 is FNYEAQ. CDR3 DNA: TGTGCCAGCAGCTTAGGTTCGGAGGGCCCTGAAGCTTTCTTT. This translates into CASSLGSEGPEAFF.

This clonotype has a count of ten or more. The chain has TRBV9 and TRBJ2-1; 7 bases map to TRBD1. V lost 2 bases and J lost 5; bases outside the gene matches: 4. The germline V gene encodes CDR1 SGDLS and CDR2 YYNGEE. CDR3 length: 14 residues. The CDR3 sequence: CASSVTGTDNEQFF. In nucleotides, the CDR3 is TGTGCCAGCAGCGTTACCGGGACAGACAATGAGCAGTTCTTC. Full variable domain (remainder filled in from reference TRBV9 and TRBJ2-1): DSGVTQTPKHLITATGQRVTLRCSPRSGDLSVYWYQQSLDQGLQFLIQYYNGEERAKGNILERFSAQQFPDLHSELNLSSLELGDSALYFCASSVTGTDNEQFFGPGTRLTVL.

This clonotype was counted at least ten times. The genes are TRBV5-6 and TRBJ1-2; D unresolved. The CDR3 is 13 amino acids. V dropped 2 bases and J dropped 7 bases, with 12 bases sitting between them. The germline V gene encodes CDR1 SGHDT and CDR2 YYEEEE. The CDR3 nucleotides are TGTGCCAGCAGCTTTACACAGATAGGTGGCTACACCTTC. Translated: CASSFTQIGGYTF. Full variable domain (missing parts from reference TRBV5-6 and TRBJ1-2): DAGVTQSPTHLIKTRGQQVTLRCSPKSGHDTVSWYQQALGQGPQFIFQYYEEEERQRGNFPDRFSGHQFPNYSSELNVNALLLGDSALYLCASSFTQIGGYTFGSGTRLTVV.

This clonotype has at least ten counts. The rearrangement uses TRBV4-1 and TRBJ2-2; D is unresolved. Germline lookup yields CDR1 MGHRA and CDR2 YSYEKL. Trimming removed 1 base from V and 4 bases from J, with 4 bases in between. This CDR3 contains 13 residues. The CDR3 reads CASSQGVTGELFF. CDR3 in DNA: TGCGCCAGCAGCCAAGGGGTCACCGGGGAGCTGTTTTTT.

At least ten counts were recorded for this clonotype. The V call is TRBV20-1, the J call TRBJ2-2; TRBD2 aligns across 9 bases. J lost 4 bases, V lost 6 bases, and 9 bases had no gene match. The CDR3 covers 15 residues. The germline V gene has CDR1 DFQATT and CDR2 SNEGSKA (reference sequence). CDR3 sequence: CSASSGSSFTGELFF. CDR3 coding DNA: TGCAGTGCAAGTAGCGGGAGCTCGTTCACCGGGGAGCTGTTTTTT.

This clonotype was seen at least ten times. The chain has TRBV4-2 and TRBJ2-1; either TRBD1 or TRBD2 may fit D (6 bases each). Germline CDR1 reads LGHNA; CDR2 reads YNFKEQ. The CDR3 is 14 amino acids. V lost 3 bases and J lost 15, with 21 bases in between. CDR3 in DNA: TGTGCCAGCAGCCAGGTCGGGGGCCGGGACTCCTTGTTCTTC. Its translation is CASSQVGGRDSLFF.

This clonotype was recorded at least ten times. The rearrangement joins TRBV4-3 to TRBJ1-1; D is unclear. This CDR3 contains 13 residues. The V end was cut by 0 bases, the J end by 5 bases, with 7 bases between. Germline CDR1 reads LGHNA; CDR2 reads YSLEER. The CDR3 spells CASSQDSGTEAFF. CDR3 sequence (DNA): TGCGCCAGCAGCCAAGATTCGGGGACTGAAGCTTTCTTT.

This clonotype was seen at least ten times. J is TRBJ2-7 and V is TRBV11-2, with TRBD2 identical over 8 bases. The germline V gene encodes CDR1 SGHAT and CDR2 FQNNGV. Trimming took 4 bases from V and 4 from J; bases not matched to a gene: 9. The CDR3 is 15 residues long. Here the CDR3 DNA reads TGTGCCAGCAGCTCCCTAAGCGGGAGTGGGTACGAGCAGTACTTC. This codes for CASSSLSGSGYEQYF.

This clonotype has a count of ten or more. The rearrangement joins TRBV5-1 to TRBJ2-3, with TRBD2 matching 10 bases. V was clipped by 0 bases and J by 5 bases; unmatched bases: 6. Germline CDR1 reads SGHRS; CDR2 reads YFSETQ. The CDR3 is 16 residues long. The CDR3 loop is CASSLVLAGVGDTQYF. The CDR3 coding sequence is TGCGCCAGCAGCTTGGTGCTAGCGGGAGTCGGAGATACGCAGTATTTT.

Comments on this clonotype: A much more abundant neighbour one base away suggests this may be a read error. The CDR3 DNA follows: TGTGTCACCAGCAGACTAGGAGGAACCTACAATGAGCAGTTCTTC. It codes for CVTSRLGGTYNEQFF. The chain employs TRBV15 and TRBJ2-1; weak D call: TRBD2 (6 bases). CDR3 length: 15 amino acids. Germline V lookup: CDR1 LNHNV, CDR2 YYDKDF (reference sequence).

This clonotype was detected many times. This chain joins TRBV6-1 and TRBJ2-7; D gene uncertain. The V end lost 4 bases, the J end lost 2 bases, and 12 bases lay between the germline ends. The CDR3 runs to 14 residues. The germline CDR1 and CDR2 sequences are MNHNS and SASEGT. In DNA, the CDR3 is TGTGCCAGCAGTGGGGCCACGACCCCCTACGAGCAGTACTTC. Amino acid sequence: CASSGATTPYEQYF.

This clonotype was observed many times. This chain joins TRBV4-3 and TRBJ2-7; TRBD2 matches 8 bases. Trimming removed 0 bases from V and 5 bases from J; junction bases left unmatched: 12. Germline V lookup: CDR1 LGHNA, CDR2 YSLEER. The CDR3 has 17 residues. CDR3 sequence reads: CASSQDYGGLASNEQYF. The CDR3 DNA sequence: TGCGCCAGCAGCCAAGATTACGGCGGACTAGCTTCCAACGAGCAGTACTTC.

This clonotype was detected a few times. The chain recombines TRBV4-3 with TRBJ2-1, with D hard to call. CDR3 length: 13 residues. Germline CDR1 LGHNA, CDR2 YSLEER. V was trimmed by 0 bases and J by 6 bases, leaving 6 bases between them. The CDR3 coding sequence is TGCGCCAGCAGCCAAGATCGTACCAATGAGCAGTTCTTC. It yields the protein CASSQDRTNEQFF.

In this sample, this clonotype turned up a few times. The rearrangement joins TRBV6-5 to TRBJ1-1; D unresolved. Germline-derived CDR1 and CDR2 are MNHEY and SVGAGI. The CDR3 totals 12 residues. V lost 10 bases and J 3 bases, leaving 12 bases between the germline ends. The DNA of the CDR3 is TGTGCCACCACAAGAGGAGACACTGAAGCTTTCTTT. It encodes CATTRGDTEAFF.